The next 17 T cell receptor beta chains were all read from a single sample in a study of cytomegalovirus exposure and HLA in healthy donors. Primers: 60 Vbeta forward and 13 Jbeta reverse. Measured with immunoSEQ multiplex PCR; TCRdb has only the in-frame clones, and not every one. The repertoire shows about 170,000 clones; the top ten hold 0.7% to 0.8%. The source material was PBMCs. The source of these receptors is a young woman in good health and CMV-seropositive.

The CDR3, as DNA: TGCGCCAGCAGCTTGGTCGGGGCGAACACCGGGGAGCTGTTTTTT. Translating it yields CASSLVGANTGELFF. This chain uses TRBV5-1 with TRBJ2-2, with D perhaps matching TRBD2 (5 bases). This CDR3 is 15 amino acids long. The germline V and J ends were trimmed by 0 bases and 0 bases, with 6 bases remaining between them. Germline V gene lookup returns CDR1 SGHRS and CDR2 YFSETQ.

V is TRBV5-6 and J is TRBJ1-1, with D tentatively TRBD1 (5 bases). The germline V and J ends were trimmed by 5 bases and 3 bases, with 17 bases remaining between them. The CDR3 extends over 15 amino acids. Germline loops: CDR1 SGHDT, CDR2 YYEEEE. CDR3 DNA sequence: TGTGCCAGCAGTTCCCAACGAGAAGGGGACACTGAAGCTTTCTTT. This encodes CASSSQREGDTEAFF.

V usage is TRBV5-1 and J usage is TRBJ2-3; 8 bases align to TRBD2. Germline V CDR1 and CDR2: SGHRS, YFSETQ. V lost 4 bases, J lost 4 bases, and 5 bases stayed unmatched. This CDR3 is built from 14 residues. The chain's CDR3 is CASSLRTSPDTQYF. The DNA for the CDR3 is TGCGCCAGCAGCCTTCGGACTAGCCCAGATACGCAGTATTTT.

The gene calls are TRBV5-1 and TRBJ2-2; 11 nucleotides line up with TRBD2. With V trimmed by 4 bases and J by 4 bases, 9 bases remained unmatched. CDR1 is SGHRS and CDR2 is YFSETQ in the germline V gene. The CDR3 is 17 residues long. DNA for the CDR3: TGCGCCAGCAGCGGGGGACTAGCGGTGCGGGGCACCGGGGAGCTGTTTTTT. This encodes CASSGGLAVRGTGELFF.

V is TRBV6-6 and J is TRBJ1-1; the D is unclear. Trimming left V 4 bases short and J 4 bases short, with 7 bases between. Germline V gene lookup returns CDR1 MNHNY and CDR2 SVGAGI (reference sequence). This CDR3 contains 12 residues. The CDR3 sequence: CASSFEATEAFF. Written as DNA, the CDR3 is TGTGCCAGCAGTTTCGAGGCCACTGAAGCTTTCTTT.

The rearrangement links TRBV7-9 to TRBJ1-4; 9 nucleotides align to TRBD1. The V segment lost 5 bases and the J segment 6 bases; nucleotides outside the gene matches: 7. The CDR3 consists of 15 residues. Per germline, CDR1 SEHNR and CDR2 FQNEAQ (reference sequence). The CDR3: CASSRRTGADEKLFF. For the CDR3, the DNA is TGTGCCAGCAGCCGTAGGACAGGGGCTGATGAAAAACTGTTTTTT.

This sequence joins TRBV10-2 and TRBJ1-2; D is undetermined. Per the germline V gene, CDR1 is WSHSY and CDR2 is SAAADI. The CDR3 sequence is 15 residues long. V was cut by 3 bases and J by 3 bases, with 14 bases left in between. CDR3: CASSDFGDLDYGYTF. The CDR3 DNA sequence: TGCGCCAGCAGTGATTTCGGGGATTTAGACTATGGCTACACCTTC.

This chain uses TRBV6-6 with TRBJ1-4; no clear D gene. The CDR3 runs 13 residues. The germline V gene encodes CDR1 MNHNY and CDR2 SVGAGI (reference sequence). V lost 6 bases to trimming and J lost 8 bases, with 13 bases between them. The CDR3 DNA reads as TGTGCCAGCAGAACCTTTGGAGGGGAAAAACTGTTTTTT. It specifies CASRTFGGEKLFF.

The rearrangement uses TRBV5-1 and TRBJ2-2, with 9 bases fitting TRBD1. Germline trimming cut 4 bases from V and 6 bases from J; bases unmatched to any gene: 4. CDR1 is SGHRS and CDR2 is YFSETQ in the germline V gene. This CDR3 has 14 residues. Here the CDR3 DNA reads TGCGCCAGCAGCCCGGGACAGGGAGCCGGGGAGCTGTTTTTT. Translation: CASSPGQGAGELFF.

The chain combines TRBV28 with TRBJ2-7; possible D gene TRBD2, 6 bases. V was shortened by 5 bases and J by 4 bases, with 18 bases between the two germline ends. Germline CDR1 and CDR2: MDHEN and SYDVKM. This CDR3 comprises 15 residues. The CDR3 reads CASSGGTYLNYEQYF. DNA of the CDR3: TGTGCCAGCAGTGGAGGGACTTACCTAAATTACGAGCAGTACTTC.

This sequence joins TRBV5-6 and TRBJ2-7, with D maybe TRBD2 (5 bases). Trimming shortened V by 4 bases and J by 2 bases, and 10 bases separated the two germline ends. CDR1 is SGHDT and CDR2 is YYEEEE in the germline V gene. CDR3 length: 13 amino acids. DNA of the CDR3: TGTGCCAGCAGCCCTGGACTTACCTACGAGCAGTACTTC. Protein product: CASSPGLTYEQYF.

This rearrangement joins TRBV19 to TRBJ1-5, with TRBD1 matching 11 bases. The CDR3 spans 17 residues. Germline-derived CDR1 and CDR2 are LNHDA and SQIVND (reference sequence). V was pared by 7 bases and J by 0 bases, with 8 bases of the junction left unmatched. CDR3 amino acids: CASTPGQGVASNQPQHF. The CDR3 nucleotides read TGTGCCAGTACCCCGGGACAGGGGGTGGCTAGCAATCAGCCCCAGCATTTT. Together with reference TRBV19 and TRBJ1-5, the CDR3 gives the full variable domain: DGGITQSPKYLFRKEGQNVTLSCEQNLNHDAMYWYRQDPGQGLRLIYYSQIVNDFQKGDIAEGYSVSREKKESFPLTVTSAQKNPTAFYLCASTPGQGVASNQPQHFGDGTRLSIL.

The rearrangement uses TRBV5-5 and TRBJ1-1, with 7 bases aligning to TRBD1. CDR3 length equals 14 residues. Germline CDR1 SGHKS, CDR2 YYEKEE (reference sequence). V trimming: 2 bases; J trimming: 1 base; junction bases outside the gene matches: 2. The CDR3 is CASSLRTGNTEAFF. As DNA, the CDR3 is TGTGCCAGCAGCTTAAGGACAGGGAACACTGAAGCTTTCTTT.

This rearrangement joins TRBV18 to TRBJ2-3; the D gene is possibly TRBD2 (5 bases). V lost 6 bases and J lost 2, with 21 bases in between. CDR3 length: 17 amino acids. The germline gives CDR1 KGHSH, CDR2 LQKENI. The CDR3 is CASSSMVGSYDTDTQYF. CDR3 in DNA: TGTGCCAGCTCCTCTATGGTGGGGAGTTATGACACAGATACGCAGTATTTT.

A word on this clone: Distinct nucleotide sequences in the sample also encode this CDR3. The CDR3 region has the DNA TGTGCCAGCAGAGGGACGGGGGGCTGGAATTCACCCCTCCACTTT. Protein: CASRGTGGWNSPLHF. The chain carries TRBV6-1 and TRBJ1-6; a weak D match, TRBD1 (6 bases). V lost 6 bases and J 7 bases, leaving 16 bases between the germline ends. Per the germline V gene, CDR1 is MNHNS and CDR2 is SASEGT. The CDR3 spans 15 residues.

CDR3 in DNA: TGCGCCAGCAGCCAAGAAGGAGTCGGGGGGAGCGGGCTCTACAATGAGCAGTTCTTC. Translated: CASSQEGVGGSGLYNEQFF. The V and J genes are TRBV4-1 and TRBJ2-1; 7 nucleotides line up with TRBD2. CDR3 size: 19 residues. Trimming at V came to 0 bases and at J to 3 bases, leaving 14 bases not matched to a gene. Germline V gives CDR1 MGHRA, CDR2 YSYEKL.

The chain is built from TRBV4-2 and TRBJ2-3, with D possibly being TRBD1 (6 bases). The V end lost 1 base, the J end lost 3 bases, and 14 bases lay between the germline ends. The germline V gene encodes CDR1 LGHNA and CDR2 YNFKEQ. The CDR3 has 16 residues. The chain's CDR3 is CASSQVGQRTTDTQYF. The CDR3 DNA is TGTGCCAGCAGCCAAGTGGGACAACGGACAACAGATACGCAGTATTTT.